This is a list of T cell receptor beta chains from one sample in a study of T cell repertoires in cytomegalovirus infection. Via MiXCR, TCRdb re-called the reads, giving one row per CDR3 protein. The data show approximately 990,000 distinct CDR3 sequences, about 33% seen once. These receptors lack a known antigen. This specimen consisted of cultured CD8+ T cells from PBMCs, obtained from culture after CMV antigen stimulation. Every receptor here comes from a human donor in good health (CMV status not recorded). Some clones in this sample may be carry-over from other donors' samples. The CDR3 runs from the conserved cysteine through the conserved F or W. The D gene is left open where the match is weak. Rows may omit the clone size; those that give it use once, few, many or a size class.

size: -
J: TRBJ2-1
V: TRBV2
D: -
CDR3: CASSERLYGPLAGEQFF
DNA: TGTGCCAGCAGTGAACGGCTCTACGGACCTCTCGCTGGGGAGCAGTTCTTC

size: few
J: TRBJ1-5
V: TRBV10-3
D: -
CDR3: CAISEFGSEDQPQHF
DNA: TGTGCCATCAGTGAGTTCGGGTCAGAAGATCAGCCCCAGCATTTT

size: -
J: TRBJ1-6
V: TRBV27
D: -
CDR3: CASSSLSSSSPLHF
DNA: TGTGCCAGCAGTTCTTTGTCGTCGTCCTCACCCCTCCACTTT

size: many
J: TRBJ2-3
V: TRBV7-8
D: -
CDR3: CASSLEVLFTDTQYF
DNA: TGTGCCAGCAGCTTAGAGGTTCTCTTCACAGATACGCAGTATTTT

size: -
J: TRBJ1-2
V: TRBV2
D: -
CDR3: CASNAGDNYGYTF
DNA: TGTGCCAGCAACGCAGGGGATAACTATGGCTACACCTTC

size: many
J: TRBJ2-1
V: TRBV7-3
D: -
CDR3: CASSLSGVGLGNEQFF
DNA: TGTGCCAGCAGCTTATCGGGGGTGGGTTTGGGCAATGAGCAGTTCTTC

size: -
J: TRBJ1-5
V: TRBV2
D: -
CDR3: CASSERLGGDQPQHF
DNA: TGTGCCAGCAGTGAAAGGTTGGGGGGCGATCAGCCCCAGCATTTT

size: -
J: TRBJ2-3
V: TRBV3-1
D: TRBD2
CDR3: CASSLDVSGGNTQYF
DNA: TGTGCCAGCAGCCTTGACGTTAGCGGGGGGAATACGCAGTATTTT

size: -
J: TRBJ2-1
V: TRBV19
D: TRBD2
CDR3: CASSGGTSGGGSYNEQFF
DNA: TGTGCCAGTAGTGGCGGGACTAGCGGGGGGGGCTCCTACAATGAGCAGTTCTTC

size: -
J: TRBJ1-1
V: TRBV6-2/TRBV6-3
D: -
CDR3: CASTWGGRTEAFF
DNA: TGTGCCAGCACCTGGGGGGGCCGTACTGAAGCTTTCTTT

size: -
J: TRBJ2-2
V: TRBV7-9
D: -
CDR3: CASSGGLIPNTGELFF
DNA: TGTGCCAGCAGCGGCGGACTTATCCCGAACACCGGGGAGCTGTTTTTT

size: many
J: TRBJ2-5
V: TRBV6-2/TRBV6-3
D: -
CDR3: CASKYPPETQYF
DNA: TGTGCCAGCAAGTACCCACCAGAGACCCAGTACTTC

size: many
J: TRBJ2-1
V: TRBV7-2
D: TRBD2
CDR3: CASSRPPAGGYNEQFF
DNA: TGTGCCAGCAGCCGACCCCCAGCGGGGGGGTACAATGAGCAGTTCTTC

size: -
J: TRBJ1-6
V: TRBV5-4
D: TRBD1
CDR3: CASSLHRGSPLHF
DNA: TGTGCCAGCAGCTTGCACAGGGGGTCACCCCTCCACTTT

size: many
J: TRBJ1-4
V: TRBV12-3/TRBV12-4
D: TRBD1
CDR3: CASSYRGNEKLFF
DNA: TGTGCCAGCAGTTACAGGGGAAATGAAAAACTGTTTTTT

size: few
J: TRBJ1-2
V: TRBV5-6
D: -
CDR3: CASSLVGRSRNYGYTF
DNA: TGTGCCAGCAGCTTGGTAGGCCGTTCCAGGAACTATGGCTACACCTTC

size: -
J: TRBJ2-7
V: TRBV19
D: -
CDR3: CASSMTGQTYEQYF
DNA: TGTGCCAGTAGTATGACAGGTCAAACCTACGAGCAGTACTTC

size: -
J: TRBJ1-4
V: TRBV15
D: TRBD1
CDR3: CATSGGQSGNEKLFF
DNA: TGTGCCACCAGCGGGGGACAGTCCGGCAATGAAAAACTGTTTTTT

size: -
J: TRBJ2-7
V: TRBV27
D: -
CDR3: CASSLDRNAYEQYF
DNA: TGTGCCAGCAGTTTGGACAGAAACGCGTACGAGCAGTACTTC

size: few
J: TRBJ2-5
V: TRBV6-6
D: TRBD2
CDR3: CASTLGLAGGPLQETQYF
DNA: TGTGCCAGCACCTTGGGACTAGCGGGGGGTCCACTCCAAGAGACCCAGTACTTC

size: -
J: TRBJ2-5
V: TRBV11-1
D: TRBD2
CDR3: CASSWGTSGTQYF
DNA: TGTGCCAGCAGCTGGGGGACTAGCGGGACCCAGTACTTC

size: few
J: TRBJ2-1
V: TRBV7-9
D: -
CDR3: CASVLYNEQFF
DNA: TGTGCCAGCGTCCTGTACAATGAGCAGTTCTTC

size: -
J: TRBJ2-1
V: TRBV7-9
D: -
CDR3: CASSFWFTLETYNEQFF
DNA: TGTGCCAGCAGCTTTTGGTTTACCCTTGAAACCTACAATGAGCAGTTCTTC

size: many
J: TRBJ2-1
V: TRBV12-3/TRBV12-4
D: TRBD1
CDR3: CASSVYRGTSNEQFF
DNA: TGTGCCAGCAGTGTGTACAGGGGAACTAGTAATGAGCAGTTCTTC

size: few
J: TRBJ1-1
V: TRBV7-9
D: -
CDR3: CASTSAETGTFF
DNA: TGTGCCAGCACATCGGCTGAGACTGGGACTTTCTTT

size: few
J: TRBJ2-7
V: TRBV12-3/TRBV12-4
D: -
CDR3: CASSLLGLQDEQYF
DNA: TGTGCCAGCAGTTTATTAGGGCTCCAGGACGAGCAGTACTTC

size: -
J: TRBJ2-1
V: TRBV7-4
D: TRBD2
CDR3: CASTPFSGGVYNEQFF
DNA: TGTGCCAGCACCCCATTTAGCGGGGGGGTTTACAATGAGCAGTTCTTC

size: few
J: TRBJ1-5
V: TRBV24-1
D: TRBD1
CDR3: CATSHTGDQPQHF
DNA: TGTGCCACCAGTCATACAGGGGACCAGCCCCAGCATTTT

size: few
J: TRBJ1-4
V: TRBV5-8
D: -
CDR3: CASSWGPEVGKLFF
DNA: TGTGCCAGCAGCTGGGGACCCGAAGTCGGAAAACTGTTTTTT

size: few
J: TRBJ1-5
V: TRBV19
D: -
CDR3: CASKHQSRKESQHF
DNA: TGTGCCAGTAAACACCAGTCGAGAAAGGAATCCCAGCATTTT

size: few
J: TRBJ1-2
V: TRBV6-6
D: -
CDR3: CASRNDWEVYGYTF
DNA: TGTGCCAGCAGAAACGACTGGGAGGTGTATGGCTACACCTTC

size: -
J: TRBJ2-1
V: TRBV4-1
D: TRBD1
CDR3: CASSQEPRGRLPYNEQFF
DNA: TGCGCCAGCAGCCAAGAACCCAGGGGGCGACTGCCCTACAATGAGCAGTTCTTC

size: few
J: TRBJ2-2
V: TRBV2
D: -
CDR3: CASRVHRDTGTGELFF
DNA: TGTGCCAGCAGGGTCCACCGGGACACCGGGACCGGGGAGCTGTTTTTT

size: few
J: TRBJ1-1
V: TRBV4-1
D: TRBD1
CDR3: CASSQDLGGQLNTEAFF
DNA: TGCGCCAGCAGCCAAGATCTTGGGGGACAGTTGAACACTGAAGCTTTCTTT

size: -
J: TRBJ2-7
V: TRBV7-6
D: TRBD1
CDR3: CASSGGQGAWNEQYF
DNA: TGTGCCAGCAGCGGCGGACAGGGGGCTTGGAACGAGCAGTACTTC

size: -
J: TRBJ1-2
V: TRBV7-8
D: -
CDR3: CASSLKGDYGYTF
DNA: TGTGCCAGCAGCTTAAAGGGCGACTATGGCTACACCTTC

size: many
J: TRBJ1-1
V: TRBV12-3/TRBV12-4
D: -
CDR3: CASSWGGQNTEAFF
DNA: TGTGCCAGCAGTTGGGGGGGTCAGAACACTGAAGCTTTCTTT

size: many
J: TRBJ1-3
V: TRBV7-6
D: -
CDR3: CASRPHSGNTIYF
DNA: TGTGCCAGCAGGCCACACTCTGGAAACACCATATATTTT

size: -
J: TRBJ1-6
V: TRBV6-6
D: -
CDR3: CASSYSWPYNSPLHF
DNA: TGTGCCAGCAGTTACTCGTGGCCTTATAATTCACCCCTCCACTTT

size: -
J: TRBJ2-3
V: TRBV6-1
D: -
CDR3: CASSEVQRDFTDTQYF
DNA: TGTGCCAGCAGTGAAGTACAACGGGACTTCACAGATACGCAGTATTTT

size: -
J: TRBJ1-1
V: TRBV7-4
D: -
CDR3: CASSLHIGNTEAFF
DNA: TGTGCCAGCAGCTTACACATCGGTAACACTGAAGCTTTCTTT

size: -
J: TRBJ1-2
V: TRBV29-1
D: -
CDR3: CSVADLRGYTF
DNA: TGCAGCGTAGCGGACTTAAGGGGCTACACCTTC

size: few
J: TRBJ2-1
V: TRBV13
D: TRBD2
CDR3: CASSPGGLAAEQFF
DNA: TGTGCCAGCAGCCCGGGGGGACTAGCGGCTGAGCAGTTCTTC

size: -
J: TRBJ2-5
V: TRBV6-5
D: TRBD1
CDR3: CASKVPGQGGETQYF
DNA: TGTGCCAGCAAAGTCCCGGGACAGGGTGGGGAGACCCAGTACTTC

size: once
J: TRBJ2-3
V: TRBV9
D: TRBD2
CDR3: CASSGGGALDTQYF
DNA: TGTGCCAGCAGCGGCGGGGGGGCCTTAGATACGCAGTATTTT

size: -
J: TRBJ1-1
V: TRBV18
D: -
CDR3: CASSPPQPGSNTEAFF
DNA: TGTGCCAGCTCACCACCTCAACCGGGTTCGAACACTGAAGCTTTCTTT

size: few
J: TRBJ2-1
V: TRBV2
D: TRBD1
CDR3: CASRSGQGAGHNEQFF
DNA: TGTGCCAGCAGGTCCGGACAGGGGGCCGGGCACAATGAGCAGTTCTTC

size: few
J: TRBJ2-5
V: TRBV7-9
D: -
CDR3: CASRPPTGQETQYF
DNA: TGTGCCAGCAGGCCTCCGACAGGTCAAGAGACCCAGTACTTC

size: many
J: TRBJ2-5
V: TRBV7-8
D: -
CDR3: CASSLNAAGETQYF
DNA: TGTGCCAGCAGCTTAAACGCGGCTGGGGAGACCCAGTACTTC

size: -
J: TRBJ1-2
V: TRBV5-6
D: -
CDR3: CASSLVITGYGYTF
DNA: TGTGCCAGCAGCTTGGTTATAACCGGTTATGGCTACACCTTC

size: -
J: TRBJ1-6
V: TRBV6-5
D: TRBD1
CDR3: CASGEDRDNSPLHF
DNA: TGTGCCAGCGGGGAGGACAGGGATAATTCACCCCTCCACTTT

size: few
J: TRBJ2-2
V: TRBV10-3
D: -
CDR3: CAIKGFDGANTGELFF
DNA: TGTGCCATCAAGGGTTTCGACGGCGCGAACACCGGGGAGCTGTTTTTT